This entry features one T cell receptor (beta chain) sequence. This entry comes from a study of cytomegalovirus exposure and HLA in healthy donors. Primers included in the PCR were 60 Vbeta and 13 Jbeta primers. TCRdb's copy holds only in-frame clones and misses some; the assay was immunoSEQ multiplex PCR. The sample records roughly 120,000 clones, roughly 83% being singletons. Germline V gene sequence: CDR1 SGHTA, CDR2 FQGNSA. The ends were cut back, 5 bases at V and 3 bases at J, with 13 bases in the middle. This CDR3 is built from 14 residues. The V gene is TRBV7-2, the J gene TRBJ1-1, with D possibly matching TRBD1 (6 bases). This clonotype was obtained from a man aged 18 to 30 in good health and CMV-seronegative. The sequencing sample was made of PBMCs. The CDR3 DNA follows: TGTGCCAGCAGCAGGACAGTGATGGACACTGAAGCTTTCTTT. Protein sequence: CASSRTVMDTEAFF.